The 24 T cell receptor beta chains given below trace back to one sample, sequenced in a study of regulatory T cells in long-lasting Graves disease (dated by TCRdb to 2020 to 2023). The library relied on multiplex PCR. The run used an Illumina HiSeq 4000. To build TCR beta libraries, CDR3 regions were amplified by Arm-PCR using iRepertoire HTBI primers. The public reads were reanalyzed by TCRdb: fastp trimming at Q25, MiXCR alignment, in-frame beta chains only. Each entry merges the rows of one CDR3 protein and shows their most common DNA and genes. The sample yields 350,000 to 450,000 distinct CDR3 sequences; over 15% were counted once. 25% to 30% of the sample comes from the top ten. This specimen's time point label, per the study, means: newly diagnosed GD, antithyroid drugs for less than 3 months. RNA was extracted from PBMCs in TRIzol for both TCR sequencing and RNA sequencing. The same specimen was also included in a second study, on T cells in Graves' hyperthyroidism and ophthalmopathy.

The sequences come from peripheral blood mononuclear cells (PBMCs), collected at new diagnosis, from a patient treated with antithyroid drugs. These receptors were obtained from a man between 40 and 49 years old with Graves disease. Donor details come from another sample of the same person, matched by shared clones.

This clonotype was seen repeatedly, ten times or more. The chain employs TRBV7-2 and TRBJ2-5, with D unclear. The CDR3 spans 15 residues. Germline V gene lookup returns CDR1 SGHTA and CDR2 FQGNSA. Trimming pared 1 base from V and 2 bases from J, leaving 11 bases between. The CDR3 nucleotides are TGTGCCAGCAGCTTAGGACGTTGGCAGCAAGAGACCCAGTACTTC. It encodes CASSLGRWQQETQYF. Combining the CDR3 with reference TRBV7-2 and TRBJ2-5 gives the whole variable domain GAGVSQSPSNKVTEKGKDVELRCDPISGHTALYWYRQSLGQGLEFLIYFQGNSAPDKSGLPSDRFSAERTGGSVSTLTIQRTQQEDSAVYLCASSLGRWQQETQYFGPGTRLLVL.

This clonotype was counted at least ten times. This sequence joins TRBV29-1 and TRBJ2-2, with TRBD1 identical over 9 bases. The CDR3 length is 14 residues. With 6 bases clipped from V and 5 bases from J, the junction kept 7 bases outside the gene matches. The germline CDR1 and CDR2 sequences are SQVTM and ANQGSEA. The CDR3 coding sequence is TGCAGCGTGATCGGGACAGGGTTAACCGGGGAGCTGTTTTTT. Its translation: CSVIGTGLTGELFF.

This clonotype was seen a handful of times. This chain joins TRBV28 and TRBJ1-4; 12 positions agree with TRBD1. The CDR3 is made up of 17 amino acids. CDR1 is MDHEN, CDR2 SYDVKM, per germline. The junction had 15 bases not matched to a gene; V was cut back by 6 bases and J by 10 bases. The CDR3 DNA reads TGTGCCAGCAGGCTACCCGGGACAGGGGGCGGTGGTGTAAAACTGTTTTTT. It specifies CASRLPGTGGGGVKLFF. The full variable domain, in which reference TRBV28 and TRBJ1-4 provide the parts outside the CDR3, is DVKVTQSSRYLVKRTGEKVFLECVQDMDHENMFWYRQDPGLGLRLIYFSYDVKMKEKGDIPEGYSVSREKKERFSLILESASTNQTSMYLCASRLPGTGGGGVKLFFGSGTQLSVL.

This clonotype was counted a few times. The gene calls are TRBV11-2 and TRBJ2-1; D unresolved. V shed 5 bases and J shed 9 bases, with 8 bases lying between them. CDR3 length: 11 residues. Looked up from germline, CDR1 is SGHAT and CDR2 is FQNNGV. The CDR3 spells CASSRGIEQFF. CDR3 nucleotide sequence: TGTGCCAGCAGCCGAGGTATTGAGCAGTTCTTC.

This clonotype appeared many times. The chain recombines TRBV6-1 with TRBJ2-3; TRBD1 matches 7 bases. The CDR3 is made up of 14 amino acids. Trimming removed 6 bases from V and 1 base from J; junction bases left unmatched: 4. The germline V gene has CDR1 MNHNS and CDR2 SASEGT. This CDR3 is CASRLDRGTDTQYF. CDR3 sequence (DNA): TGTGCCAGCAGACTCGACAGGGGCACAGATACGCAGTATTTT.

This clonotype has ten or more counts. A junction boundary mismatches the germline segment, possibly from a read error. The rearrangement links TRBV6-5 to TRBJ2-4; 9 nucleotides agree with TRBD1. Germline V lookup: CDR1 MNHEY, CDR2 SVGAGI. The CDR3 loop spans 14 amino acids. CDR3 loop: CASSDSGQGNIQYF. The DNA of the CDR3 is TGTGCCAGCAGTGACTCGGGACAGGGAAACATTCAGTACTTC.

In its sample, this clonotype was seen a few times. This chain links TRBV11-2 with TRBJ2-1, with D possibly TRBD1 on 6 matching bases. V lost 2 bases and J 5 bases, leaving 16 bases between the germline ends. Germline values: CDR1 SGHAT, CDR2 FQNNGV. The CDR3 runs to 16 residues. CDR3 DNA sequence: TGTGCCAGCAGCTTACGGCTGGGGGCAGGGGACAATGAGCAGTTCTTC. This gives the protein CASSLRLGAGDNEQFF.

The sample holds a few counts of this clonotype. This sequence joins TRBV9 and TRBJ2-1; the match to TRBD2 covers 8 bases. V dropped 4 bases and J dropped 1; count of bases not matched to a gene: 7. CDR1 and CDR2 from the germline V gene are SGDLS and YYNGEE. The CDR3 runs 16 residues. As DNA, the CDR3 is TGTGCCAGCAGCTACTCGGGGGGGACATCCTACAATGAGCAGTTCTTC. Its translation is CASSYSGGTSYNEQFF.

Ten or more counts support this clonotype. The chain employs TRBV28 and TRBJ1-3, with D possibly TRBD1 on 6 matching bases. The CDR3 totals 17 residues. CDR1 and CDR2 (germline): MDHEN, SYDVKM. Trimming took off 1 base at V and 0 bases at J, with 13 bases between the two ends. The CDR3 sequence: CASSLSRTDVSGNTIYF. DNA for the CDR3: TGTGCCAGCAGTTTATCCCGGACAGACGTCTCTGGAAACACCATATATTTT.

A few counts support this clonotype. The chain is built from TRBV12-3 or TRBV12-4 and TRBJ1-5; D is unresolved. Trimming pared 7 bases from V and 7 bases from J, leaving 14 bases between. The CDR3 is 13 residues long. CDR3 nucleotides: TGTGCCAGCACCTCACGACCGGTCCAGCCCCAGCATTTT. Residues: CASTSRPVQPQHF.

This clonotype occurred many times. The CDR3 loop reads CASSLNIEPSDEQYF. Here the CDR3 DNA reads TGTGCCAGCAGCTTAAACATAGAACCTTCGGATGAGCAGTACTTC. The chain recombines TRBV7-9 with TRBJ2-7; D remains ambiguous. Germline assignment: CDR1 SEHNR and CDR2 FQNEAQ (reference sequence). CDR3 length: 15 amino acids. The ends were cut back, 2 bases at V and 7 bases at J, with 18 bases in the middle.

There are many counts of this clonotype. The chain joins TRBV12-3 or TRBV12-4 to TRBJ1-1; 8 bases match TRBD1. CDR3 length equals 15 residues. Germline trimming cut 2 bases from V and 1 base from J; bases unmatched to any gene: 3. Here the CDR3 reads CASSLRQGANTEAFF. The CDR3 DNA reads TGTGCCAGCAGTTTACGGCAGGGGGCGAACACTGAAGCTTTCTTT.

A few counts support this clonotype. This chain links TRBV6-1 with TRBJ1-5; no reliable D call. The CDR3 has 18 residues. V was pared by 10 bases and J by 0 bases, with 25 bases between. Germline V gene data show CDR1 as MNHNS and CDR2 as SASEGT. CDR3 nucleotide sequence: TGTGCCACCGCGTCGCAGTGGGCAGCCGATTATAGCAATCAGCCCCAGCATTTT. This translates into CATASQWAADYSNQPQHF.

There are many counts of this clonotype. The gene calls are TRBV18 and TRBJ2-1; TRBD2 aligns across 8 bases. The CDR3 loop spans 13 amino acids. The germline CDR1 and CDR2 sequences are KGHSH and LQKENI. Trimming removed 2 bases from V and 8 bases from J; junction bases left unmatched: 2. CDR3 coding DNA: TGTGCCAGCTCACCAATTAGCGGGGATGAGCAGTTCTTC. This sequence encodes CASSPISGDEQFF.

This clonotype was counted ten times or more. The chain couples TRBV7-2 to TRBJ1-4, with D hard to call. Deletions cut 1 base from V and 4 bases from J, with 7 bases between. This CDR3 has 14 amino acids. CDR1 SGHTA and CDR2 FQGNSA come from the germline V gene. The CDR3 spells CASSLVPSNEKLFF. In DNA form, the CDR3 reads TGTGCCAGCAGCTTAGTCCCGAGTAATGAAAAACTGTTTTTT. Full variable domain (outside the CDR3, taken from reference TRBV7-2 and TRBJ1-4): GAGVSQSPSNKVTEKGKDVELRCDPISGHTALYWYRQSLGQGLEFLIYFQGNSAPDKSGLPSDRFSAERTGGSVSTLTIQRTQQEDSAVYLCASSLVPSNEKLFFGSGTQLSVL.

This clonotype has more than one count but fewer than ten. V is TRBV2 and J is TRBJ1-6; 7 nucleotides line up with TRBD1. J gave up 10 bases and V 10 bases, and 13 bases lay outside the gene matches. The CDR3 runs 14 residues. Germline CDR1 reads SNHLY; CDR2 reads FYNNEI. This CDR3 is CATEKGALGSPLHF. CDR3 bases: TGTGCCACCGAGAAGGGGGCTCTCGGGTCACCCCTCCACTTT.

Ten or more counts support this clonotype. The V and J genes are TRBV28 and TRBJ2-7; possible D gene TRBD1, 5 bases. Between the trimmed V and J ends, which lost 8 bases and 0 bases, there was a span of 11 bases. This CDR3 contains 13 residues. In germline, CDR1 is MDHEN, CDR2 SYDVKM. The CDR3 loop reads CASVGHLSYEQYF. The CDR3 nucleotides read TGTGCCAGCGTAGGACATCTCTCCTACGAGCAGTACTTC.

This clonotype was seen at least ten times. The chain links TRBV3-1 to TRBJ1-2; the match to TRBD1 covers 9 bases. The junction had 8 bases not matched to a gene; V was cut back by 4 bases and J by 5 bases. The CDR3 is 15 amino acids. Looked up from germline, CDR1 is LGHDT and CDR2 is YNNKEL (reference sequence). The CDR3 spells CASSLNHGQGYGYTF. DNA of the CDR3: TGTGCCAGCAGCCTCAACCACGGACAGGGGTATGGCTACACCTTC.

This clonotype showed up just a few times. The V call is TRBV28, the J call TRBJ1-2; the match to TRBD1 covers 8 bases. J gave up 8 bases and V 7 bases, and 9 bases lay outside the gene matches. Germline V gene sequence: CDR1 MDHEN, CDR2 SYDVKM. This CDR3 comprises 13 residues. The chain's CDR3 is CASTQGARDGYTF. For the CDR3, the DNA is TGTGCCAGCACCCAGGGGGCGCGGGACGGCTACACCTTC.

This clonotype occurred many times. The genes are TRBV6-2 or TRBV6-3 and TRBJ2-1; possibly TRBD1 for D (5 bases). The V gene's germline CDR1 is MNHEY and CDR2 SVGEGT. There are 13 residues in the CDR3. The germline V and J ends were trimmed by 6 bases and 6 bases, with 12 bases remaining between them. The CDR3 spells CASRGPLGNEQFF. Written as DNA, the CDR3 is TGTGCCAGCAGGGGGCCCTTGGGCAATGAGCAGTTCTTC.

This clonotype has at least ten counts. The genes are TRBV7-3 and TRBJ2-2, with TRBD1 matching 8 bases. The V gene's germline CDR1 is SGHTA and CDR2 FQGTGA. The CDR3 spans 14 residues. With V trimmed by 4 bases and J by 7 bases, 5 bases remained unmatched. For the CDR3, the DNA is TGTGCCAGCAGCTCCCAGGGGGCGGTCGGGGAGCTGTTTTTT. This sequence encodes CASSSQGAVGELFF.

This clonotype was counted only a few times. This CDR3 is CSGRTADEAFF. As DNA, the CDR3 is TGCAGCGGAAGGACAGCTGACGAAGCTTTCTTT. The rearrangement uses TRBV29-1 and TRBJ1-1; perhaps TRBD1 as D (6 bases). The germline V gene encodes CDR1 SQVTM and CDR2 ANQGSEA. V lost 7 bases, J lost 8 bases, and 14 bases lay in between. This CDR3 has 11 amino acids.

The V and J genes are TRBV7-8 and TRBJ2-1; perhaps TRBD1 as D (8 bases). Germline assignment: CDR1 SGHVS and CDR2 FQNEAQ. V gave up 1 base and J gave up 10 bases, with 11 bases separating them. The CDR3 has 13 residues. The CDR3 sequence is CASSLERDREQFF. The CDR3 DNA reads as TGTGCCAGCAGCTTAGAGCGGGACAGGGAGCAGTTCTTC.

This clonotype was detected ten times or more. The V call is TRBV30, the J call TRBJ2-5, with 8 bases aligning to TRBD1. The germline V gene encodes CDR1 GTSNPN and CDR2 SVGIG (reference sequence). The CDR3 is 15 residues long. V lost 4 bases to trimming and J lost 0 bases; unmatched junction nucleotides: 7. CDR3: CAWNPGQANQETQYF. CDR3 coding DNA: TGTGCCTGGAATCCGGGACAGGCTAACCAAGAGACCCAGTACTTC.